This T cell receptor (beta chain) stems from a study of shared clonotypes between healthy human individuals. Study background: Donors had three CD4 naive, three CD4 memory, two CD8 naive and one CD8 memory plate apiece.

Clones were read by immunoSEQ multiplex PCR, and TCRdb kept only the in-frame ones, dropping some. The profile shows 2 million to 2.5 million clones, almost 96% of them singletons. Germline CDR1 is SGDLS and CDR2 is YYNGEE. The CDR3 contains 13 residues. The V end was cut by 9 bases, the J end by 8 bases, with 18 bases between. The donors, all of them Caucasian adults, lived in Nashville, Tennessee. CD4+ cells were split into CD45RA+ naive and CD45RA-negative memory subsets. The chain has TRBV9 and TRBJ2-4; D gene uncertain. Specimen: naive CD4+ T cells sorted from blood. As to subset: CD45RA+ positively selected. The source is a man in his late teens or twenties in good health. DNA for the CDR3: TGTGCCAAATACTATGTGGGGTCTTACATTCAGTACTTC. Its translation: CAKYYVGSYIQYF.